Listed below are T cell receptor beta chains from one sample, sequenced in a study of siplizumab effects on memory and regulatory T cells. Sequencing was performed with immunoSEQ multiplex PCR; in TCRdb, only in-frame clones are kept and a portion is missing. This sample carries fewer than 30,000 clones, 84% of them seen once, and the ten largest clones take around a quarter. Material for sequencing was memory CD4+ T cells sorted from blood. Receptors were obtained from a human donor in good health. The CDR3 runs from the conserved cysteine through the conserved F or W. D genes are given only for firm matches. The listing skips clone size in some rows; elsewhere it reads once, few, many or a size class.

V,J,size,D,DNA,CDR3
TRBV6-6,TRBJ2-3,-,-,TGTGCCAGCAGTAAGGGACGTCGAGATACGCAGTATTTT,CASSKGRRDTQYF
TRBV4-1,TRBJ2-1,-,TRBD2,TGCGCCAGCAGCCAACTAAGCGGGGAGAACAATGAGCAGTTCTTC,CASSQLSGENNEQFF
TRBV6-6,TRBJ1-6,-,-,TGTGCCAGCAGTCCGATCGGGGGGGTTTCACCCCTCCACTTT,CASSPIGGVSPLHF
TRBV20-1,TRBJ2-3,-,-,TGCAGTGCTAGAGATGGCCCGACGCAGTATTTT,CSARDGPTQYF
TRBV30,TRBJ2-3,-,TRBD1,TGTGCCTGGGCAGGGGGCTACCCTAGCACAGATACGCAGTATTTT,CAWAGGYPSTDTQYF
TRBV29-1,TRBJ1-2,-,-,TGCAGCGTCGTGGGACGGAACTATGGCTACACCTTC,CSVVGRNYGYTF
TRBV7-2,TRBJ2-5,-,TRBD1,TGTGCCAGCAGCTTAAGCGGGACAGGGGGCCAAGAGACCCAGTACTTC,CASSLSGTGGQETQYF
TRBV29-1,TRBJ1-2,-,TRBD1,TGCAGCGTTGGGCATGGGGACAGACTCTATGGCTACACCTTC,CSVGHGDRLYGYTF
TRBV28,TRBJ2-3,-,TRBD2,TGTGCCAGCAGTCCCCGCCTTGGGAGGGGCAGGGGCACAGATACGCAGTATTTT,CASSPRLGRGRGTDTQYF
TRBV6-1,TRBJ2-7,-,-,TGTGCCAGCAACCACGAGCGTCATACCTACGAGCAGTACTTC,CASNHERHTYEQYF
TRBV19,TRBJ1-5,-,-,TGTGCCAGTAGTCCGGGCGGGCCCGGGAGAGCTAATCAGCCCCAGCATTTT,CASSPGGPGRANQPQHF
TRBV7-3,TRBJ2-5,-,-,TGTGCCAGCAGCTCGACTAGGACGTCCAGCGGCCAAGAGACCCAGTACTTC,CASSSTRTSSGQETQYF
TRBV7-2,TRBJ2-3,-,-,TGTGCCAGCAGCTTAGTACGCGAAGATACGCAGTATTTT,CASSLVREDTQYF
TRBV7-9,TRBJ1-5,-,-,TGTGCCAGCAGCTTAGGGCAAGCTCCCCAGCATTTT,CASSLGQAPQHF
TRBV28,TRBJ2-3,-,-,TGTGCCAGCGTGCGGGATGGGACAGATACGCAGTATTTT,CASVRDGTDTQYF
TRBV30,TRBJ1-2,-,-,TGTGCCTGGAGGACCCCCGGGACAAACTATGGCTACACCTTC,CAWRTPGTNYGYTF
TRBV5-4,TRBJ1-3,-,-,TGTGCCAGCAGCTCCCGGAAGAACTCTGGAAACACCATATATTTT,CASSSRKNSGNTIYF
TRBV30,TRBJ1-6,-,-,TGTGCCTGGAGTGTAACAGGGAATTCACCCCTCCACTTT,CAWSVTGNSPLHF
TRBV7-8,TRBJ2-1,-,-,TGTGCCAGCAGCTTTCAGGGTTCCTACAATGAGCAGTTCTTC,CASSFQGSYNEQFF
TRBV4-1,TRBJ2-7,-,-,TGCGCCAGCAGCCGAGAAGACTACGAGCAGTACTTC,CASSREDYEQYF
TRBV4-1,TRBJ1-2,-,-,TGCGCCAGCAGCCAAGCAGAGGGGGTTAACTATGGCTACACCTTC,CASSQAEGVNYGYTF
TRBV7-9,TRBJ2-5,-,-,TGTGCCAGCAGCTTTTACGGGGGGCTGGAGACCCAGTACTTC,CASSFYGGLETQYF
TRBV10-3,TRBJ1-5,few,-,TGTGCCATCAGTAACGATCGCGGGGTTCAGCCCCAGCATTTT,CAISNDRGVQPQHF
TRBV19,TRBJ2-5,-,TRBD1,TGTGCCAGTACCCCAGGGGGATTTGACTTGTACCAAGAGACCCAGTACTTC,CASTPGGFDLYQETQYF
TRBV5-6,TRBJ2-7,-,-,TGTGCCAGCAGCCCGGACTTCGGGAGTTTCTACGAGCAGTACTTC,CASSPDFGSFYEQYF
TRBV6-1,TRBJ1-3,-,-,TGTGCCAGCAAAGGGACCGGAAACACCATATATTTT,CASKGTGNTIYF
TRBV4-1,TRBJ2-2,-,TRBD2,TGCGCCAGCAGCCGGGACTACGCGAACACCGGGGAGCTGTTTTTT,CASSRDYANTGELFF
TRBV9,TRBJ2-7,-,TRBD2,TGTGCCAGCAGCCCGATAGCGGGAGACGGCGAGCAGTACTTC,CASSPIAGDGEQYF
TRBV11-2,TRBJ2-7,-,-,TGTGCCAGCAGCTTGATAACCGGGAGTGGCTACGAGCAGTACTTC,CASSLITGSGYEQYF
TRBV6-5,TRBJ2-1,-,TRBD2,TGTGCCAGCAGATTAGGCGGGAGGAATGAGCAGTTCTTC,CASRLGGRNEQFF
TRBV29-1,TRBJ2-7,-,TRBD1,TGCAGCGTTGGAGGAGACAGGGTTTTCGAGCAGTACTTC,CSVGGDRVFEQYF
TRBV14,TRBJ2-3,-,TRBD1,TGTGCCAGCAGTCCTATGACAGGGGCAACAGATACGCAGTATTTT,CASSPMTGATDTQYF
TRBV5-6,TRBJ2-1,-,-,TGTGCCAGCAGCTTCGGCCGCTACAATGAGCAGTTCTTC,CASSFGRYNEQFF
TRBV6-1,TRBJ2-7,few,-,TGTGCCAGCAGTGTAGGTACCGAGCAGTACTTC,CASSVGTEQYF
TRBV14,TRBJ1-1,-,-,TGTGCCAGCAGCCAAGTGGGGCCCATGAACACTGAAGCTTTCTTT,CASSQVGPMNTEAFF
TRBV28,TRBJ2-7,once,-,TGTGCCACCCACAGACCCCTCTACGAGCAGTACTTC,CATHRPLYEQYF
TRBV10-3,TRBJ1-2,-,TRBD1,TGTGCCATCAGTGAGTCGAGACAGGGTGAGGGCTACACCTTC,CAISESRQGEGYTF
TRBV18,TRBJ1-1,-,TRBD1,TGTGCCAGCTCACCACCGGACAGGCTGGGACAAGCTTTCTTT,CASSPPDRLGQAFF
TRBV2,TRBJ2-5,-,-,TGTGCCAGCAGTGTGAGTGCGATAGTGGAGACCCAGTACTTC,CASSVSAIVETQYF
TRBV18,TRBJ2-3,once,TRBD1,TGTGCCAGCTCACCTTTACGGACAGGGGGTATTTCAGATACGCAGTATTTT,CASSPLRTGGISDTQYF
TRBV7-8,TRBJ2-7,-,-,TGTGCCAGCAGCCTCGGACAGCACAGCTCCTACGAGCAGTACTTC,CASSLGQHSSYEQYF
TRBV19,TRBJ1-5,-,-,TGTGCCAGTAGTCCTACACCGGAGCCCCAGCATTTT,CASSPTPEPQHF
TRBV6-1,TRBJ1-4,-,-,TGTGCCAGCCGGGACCGGGTTAATGAAAAACTGTTTTTT,CASRDRVNEKLFF
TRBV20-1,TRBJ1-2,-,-,TGCAGTGCTAGGGATCGTACCTACACCTTC,CSARDRTYTF
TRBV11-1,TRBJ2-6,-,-,TGTGCCAGCAGCCCTTTCGATGGGGCCAACGTCCTGACTTTC,CASSPFDGANVLTF
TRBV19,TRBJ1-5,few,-,TGTGCCAGTACGTGGGGGCCCGAAAATCAGCCCCAGCATTTT,CASTWGPENQPQHF
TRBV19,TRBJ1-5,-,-,TGTGCCAGTAGTCCACTCCTTCCAAGCAATCAGCCCCAGCATTTT,CASSPLLPSNQPQHF
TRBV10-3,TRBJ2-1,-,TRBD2,TGTGCCGTGGGCCTAGCGGTCAATGAGCAGTTCTTC,CAVGLAVNEQFF
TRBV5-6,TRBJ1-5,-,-,TGTGCCAGCAGCTTCAGGGGTTCTTGGTCCCAGCATTTT,CASSFRGSWSQHF
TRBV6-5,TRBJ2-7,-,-,TGTGCCAGCAGTTATAGCGCGGTAGCCCGCTACGAGCAGTACTTC,CASSYSAVARYEQYF
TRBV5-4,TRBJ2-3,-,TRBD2,TGTGCCAGCAGCCCACTTCTCGGGACTAGCGGGAAAGATACGCAGTATTTT,CASSPLLGTSGKDTQYF
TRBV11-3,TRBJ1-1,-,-,TGTGCCAGCAGCCCCCATGCGGAGATCCCGAACACTGAAGCTTTCTTT,CASSPHAEIPNTEAFF
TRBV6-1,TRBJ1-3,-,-,TGTGCCAGCAGTGAAGCCCTACCAGTCGGAAACACCATATATTTT,CASSEALPVGNTIYF
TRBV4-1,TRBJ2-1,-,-,TGCGCCAGCAGCCAAGATCGGGGCGACCTGAACAATGAGCAGTTCTTC,CASSQDRGDLNNEQFF
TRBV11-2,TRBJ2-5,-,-,TGTGCCAGCAGCTTAGTTCCGACAGGAGAGACCCAGTACTTC,CASSLVPTGETQYF
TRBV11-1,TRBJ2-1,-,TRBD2,TGTGCCAGCAGCCGCGGACTAGCGGGAGGCCTCTCCTACAATGAGCAGTTCTTC,CASSRGLAGGLSYNEQFF
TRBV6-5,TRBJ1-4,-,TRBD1,TGTGCCAGCAGAGCCCTGACAGGGAAAGCTGAAAAACTGTTTTTT,CASRALTGKAEKLFF